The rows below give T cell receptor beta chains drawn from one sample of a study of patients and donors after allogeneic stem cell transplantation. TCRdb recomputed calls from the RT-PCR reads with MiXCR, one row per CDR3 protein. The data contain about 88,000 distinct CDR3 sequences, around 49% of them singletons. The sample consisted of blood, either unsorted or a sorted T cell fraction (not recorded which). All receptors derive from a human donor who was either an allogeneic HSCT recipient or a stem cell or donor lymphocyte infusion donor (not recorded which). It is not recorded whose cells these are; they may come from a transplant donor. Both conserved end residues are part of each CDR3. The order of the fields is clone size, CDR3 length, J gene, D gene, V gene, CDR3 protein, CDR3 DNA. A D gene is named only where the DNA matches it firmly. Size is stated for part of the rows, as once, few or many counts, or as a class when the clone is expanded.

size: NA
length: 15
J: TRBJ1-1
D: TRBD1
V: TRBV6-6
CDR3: CASTGQGEYSTEAFF
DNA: TGTGCCAGCACCGGACAGGGGGAATACAGCACTGAAGCTTTCTTT

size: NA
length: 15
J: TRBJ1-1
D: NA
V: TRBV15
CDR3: CATSSGRVPDTEAFF
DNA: TGTGCCACCAGCAGTGGGAGGGTACCGGACACTGAAGCTTTCTTT

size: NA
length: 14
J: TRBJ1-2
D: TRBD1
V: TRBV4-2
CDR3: CASSQHGQGRGYTF
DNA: TGTGCCAGCAGCCAACACGGACAGGGACGGGGCTACACCTTC

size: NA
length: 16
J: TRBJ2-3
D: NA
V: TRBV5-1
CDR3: CASSLAPGPPGDTQYF
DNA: TGCGCCAGCAGCTTGGCCCCTGGGCCCCCGGGAGATACGCAGTATTTT

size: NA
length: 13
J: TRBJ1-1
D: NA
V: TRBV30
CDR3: CAWSVEDGTEAFF
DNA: TGTGCCTGGAGTGTAGAGGACGGAACTGAAGCTTTCTTT

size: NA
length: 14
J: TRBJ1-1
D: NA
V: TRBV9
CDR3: CASSVATWNTEAFF
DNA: TGTGCCAGCAGCGTAGCTACCTGGAACACTGAAGCTTTCTTT

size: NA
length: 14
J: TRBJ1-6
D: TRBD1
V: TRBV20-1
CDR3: CSASGTGAGSPLHF
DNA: TGCAGTGCTTCCGGGACAGGAGCAGGTTCACCCCTCCACTTT

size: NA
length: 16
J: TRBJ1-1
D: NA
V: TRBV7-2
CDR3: CASNFRTLLTSTEAFF
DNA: TGTGCCAGCAACTTCAGGACACTTCTAACTAGCACTGAAGCTTTCTTT

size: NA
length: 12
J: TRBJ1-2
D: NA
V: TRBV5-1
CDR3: CASSLEANGYTF
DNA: TGCGCCAGCAGCTTGGAGGCGAACGGCTACACCTTC

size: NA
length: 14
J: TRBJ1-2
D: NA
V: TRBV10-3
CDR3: CATLARAENYGYTF
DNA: TGTGCCACACTCGCGAGGGCCGAAAACTATGGCTACACCTTC

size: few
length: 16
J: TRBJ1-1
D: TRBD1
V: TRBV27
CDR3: CASNILGGGADTEAFF
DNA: TGTGCCAGCAACATACTCGGAGGGGGCGCCGACACTGAAGCTTTCTTT

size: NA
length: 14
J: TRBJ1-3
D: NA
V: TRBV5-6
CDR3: CASSLGGGRNTIYF
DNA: TGTGCCAGCAGCCTAGGAGGGGGAAGAAACACCATATATTTT

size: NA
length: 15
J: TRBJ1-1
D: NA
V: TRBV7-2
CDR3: CASSLDRGLNTEAFF
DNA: TGTGCCAGCAGCTTAGATCGGGGGCTGAACACTGAAGCTTTCTTT

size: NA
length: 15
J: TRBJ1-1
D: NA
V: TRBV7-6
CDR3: CASSLGKGANTEAFF
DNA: TGTGCCAGCAGCTTAGGTAAAGGGGCGAACACTGAAGCTTTCTTT

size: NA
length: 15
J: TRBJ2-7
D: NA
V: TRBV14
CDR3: CASSSGTAGRREQYF
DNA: TGTGCCAGCAGCTCCGGTACGGCAGGGAGGAGGGAGCAGTACTTC

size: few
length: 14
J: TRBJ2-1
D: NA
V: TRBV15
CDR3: CATSSGRGDNEQFF
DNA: TGTGCCACCAGCAGCGGGAGAGGCGACAATGAGCAGTTCTTC

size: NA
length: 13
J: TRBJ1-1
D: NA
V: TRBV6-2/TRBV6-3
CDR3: CASSYPPDTEAFF
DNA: TGTGCCAGCAGTTACCCCCCCGACACTGAAGCTTTCTTT

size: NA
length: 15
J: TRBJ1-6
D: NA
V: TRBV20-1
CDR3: CSASGSDSYNSPLHF
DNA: TGCAGTGCTAGTGGGTCAGACTCCTATAATTCACCCCTCCACTTT

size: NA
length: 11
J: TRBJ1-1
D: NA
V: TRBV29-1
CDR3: CSVKGVTEAFF
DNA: TGCAGCGTTAAAGGGGTCACTGAAGCTTTCTTT

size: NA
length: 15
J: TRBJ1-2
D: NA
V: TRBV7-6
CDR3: CASSNRTDQNYGYTF
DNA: TGTGCCAGCAGCAATCGGACGGACCAAAACTATGGCTACACCTTC

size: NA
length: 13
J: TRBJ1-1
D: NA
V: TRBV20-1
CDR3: CSAREKWGTEAFF
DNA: TGCAGTGCTAGAGAGAAGTGGGGAACTGAAGCTTTCTTT

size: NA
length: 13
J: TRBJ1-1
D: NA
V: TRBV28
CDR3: CASEECCYTEAFF
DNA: TGTGCCAGCGAGGAGTGTTGCTACACTGAAGCTTTCTTT

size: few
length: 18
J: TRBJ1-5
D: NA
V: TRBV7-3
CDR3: CASSLIVVPGLINQPQHF
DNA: TGTGCCAGCAGCTTGATAGTTGTGCCGGGGCTAATCAATCAGCCCCAGCATTTT

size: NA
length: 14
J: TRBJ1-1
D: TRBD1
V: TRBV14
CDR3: CASSQFLQGQEAFF
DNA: TGTGCCAGCAGCCAATTCCTACAGGGGCAAGAAGCTTTCTTT

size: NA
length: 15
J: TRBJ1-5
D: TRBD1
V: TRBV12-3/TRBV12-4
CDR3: CARDSRTGPVVSQHF
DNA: TGTGCCCGCGACTCCCGGACAGGACCAGTTGTGTCCCAGCATTTT

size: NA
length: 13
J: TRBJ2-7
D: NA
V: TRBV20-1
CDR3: CSASRDPGSEQYF
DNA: TGCAGTGCTAGTCGTGACCCCGGGAGCGAGCAGTACTTC

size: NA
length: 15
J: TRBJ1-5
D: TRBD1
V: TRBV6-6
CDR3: CASSFDRGSNQPQHF
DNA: TGTGCCAGCAGCTTCGACAGGGGGAGCAATCAGCCCCAGCATTTT

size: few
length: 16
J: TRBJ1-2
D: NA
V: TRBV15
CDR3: CATSNTPGPVGYGYTF
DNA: TGTGCCACCAGCAACACCCCAGGGCCAGTAGGCTATGGCTACACCTTC

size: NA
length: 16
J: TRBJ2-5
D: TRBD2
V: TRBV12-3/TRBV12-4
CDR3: CASSFSGLAGQETQYF
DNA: TGTGCCAGCAGTTTCTCGGGACTAGCGGGACAAGAGACCCAGTACTTC

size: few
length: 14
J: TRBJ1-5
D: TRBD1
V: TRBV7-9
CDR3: CASSLGQANQPQHF
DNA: TGTGCCAGCAGCTTGGGACAGGCCAATCAGCCCCAGCATTTT

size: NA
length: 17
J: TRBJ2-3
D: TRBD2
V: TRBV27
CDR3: CASSMGLAGFFTDTQYF
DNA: TGTGCCAGCAGTATGGGACTAGCGGGTTTCTTCACAGATACGCAGTATTTT

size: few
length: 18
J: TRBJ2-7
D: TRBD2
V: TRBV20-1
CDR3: CSAFPREHDAGGPYEQYF
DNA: TGCAGTGCTTTCCCCAGGGAACATGATGCGGGAGGGCCCTACGAGCAGTACTTC

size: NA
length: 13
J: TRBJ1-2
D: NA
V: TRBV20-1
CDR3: CSAVEGGGYGYTF
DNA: TGCAGTGCGGTTGAGGGGGGTGGCTATGGCTACACCTTC

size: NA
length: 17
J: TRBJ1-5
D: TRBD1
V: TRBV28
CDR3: CASSFGGGQGANQPQHF
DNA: TGTGCCAGCAGTTTTGGAGGGGGACAGGGGGCGAATCAGCCCCAGCATTTT

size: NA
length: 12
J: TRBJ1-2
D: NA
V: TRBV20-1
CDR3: CSSNRVNYGYTF
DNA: TGCAGTTCAAATCGGGTTAACTATGGCTACACCTTC

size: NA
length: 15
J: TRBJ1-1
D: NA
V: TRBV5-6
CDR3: CASSFVRQGTTEAFF
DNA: TGTGCCAGCAGCTTCGTCCGTCAGGGGACTACTGAAGCTTTCTTT

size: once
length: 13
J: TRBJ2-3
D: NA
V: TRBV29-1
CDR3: CSVEGSSTDTQYF
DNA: TGCAGCGTTGAAGGCAGTTCCACAGATACGCAGTATTTT

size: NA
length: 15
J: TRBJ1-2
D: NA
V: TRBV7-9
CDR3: CASSLKSTVNYGYTF
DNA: TGTGCCAGCAGCTTAAAATCGACAGTAAACTATGGCTACACCTTC

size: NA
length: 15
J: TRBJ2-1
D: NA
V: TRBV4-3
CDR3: CASSQGTGTGNEQFF
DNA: TGCGCCAGCAGCCAAGGAACCGGGACGGGCAATGAGCAGTTCTTC

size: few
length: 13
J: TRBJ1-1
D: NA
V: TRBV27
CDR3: CASSFARGTEAFF
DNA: TGTGCCAGCAGTTTCGCAAGGGGGACTGAAGCTTTCTTT

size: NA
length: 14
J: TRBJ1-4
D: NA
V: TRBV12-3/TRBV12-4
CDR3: CASSLAVRDEKLFF
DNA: TGTGCCAGCAGTTTAGCGGTCCGGGACGAAAAACTGTTTTTT

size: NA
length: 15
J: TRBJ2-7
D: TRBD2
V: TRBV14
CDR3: CASSQENGRSYEQYF
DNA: TGTGCCAGCAGCCAAGAAAACGGGAGGTCCTACGAGCAGTACTTC

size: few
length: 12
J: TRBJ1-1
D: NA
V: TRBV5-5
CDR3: CASSLDREKAFF
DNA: TGTGCCAGCAGCTTGGACAGGGAAAAAGCTTTCTTT

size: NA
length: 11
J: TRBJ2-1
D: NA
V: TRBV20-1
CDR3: CSGISYNEQFF
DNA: TGCAGTGGAATCTCCTACAATGAGCAGTTCTTC

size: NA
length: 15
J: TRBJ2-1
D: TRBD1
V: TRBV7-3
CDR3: CASSLTGQTNNEQFF
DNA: TGTGCCAGCAGCTTAACGGGACAGACAAACAATGAGCAGTTCTTC